The 13 T cell receptor beta chains in this list originate from one sample, sequenced in a study of blood T cell repertoires in COVID-19. Clones were read by immunoSEQ multiplex PCR, and TCRdb kept only the in-frame ones, dropping some. Here the sample spans tens of thousands of clones, approximately 90% being singletons. Material for sequencing was peripheral blood. These receptors were obtained from a human donor in a cohort sampled during active COVID-19.

V and J are TRBV5-8 and TRBJ1-1, with 9 bases aligning to TRBD1. The germline gives CDR1 SGHTS, CDR2 YDEGEE. The CDR3 runs to 13 residues. The J segment lost 4 bases and the V segment lost 5 bases, leaving 3 bases of the junction unmatched. CDR3 amino acids: CASRNRGPTEAFF. The CDR3 DNA reads TGTGCCAGCAGAAACAGGGGGCCCACTGAAGCTTTCTTT.

The chain combines TRBV27 with TRBJ1-5; no definite D call. This CDR3 spans 13 amino acids. Germline V gives CDR1 MNHEY, CDR2 SMNVEV (reference sequence). Trimming removed 6 bases from V and 8 bases from J, with 14 bases in between. The CDR3: CASRPRGSEPQHF. DNA for the CDR3: TGTGCCAGCAGGCCCCGGGGTTCTGAGCCCCAGCATTTT.

J is TRBJ1-4 and V is TRBV10-1; 7 bases match TRBD1. This CDR3 has 13 amino acids. Trimming cost V 6 bases and J 5 bases; bases outside gene matches: 3. CDR1 and CDR2 (germline): WNHNN, SYGVQD (reference sequence). The CDR3 protein is CASSLRGNEKLFF. In DNA, the CDR3 is TGCGCCAGCAGCCTCAGGGGGAATGAAAAACTGTTTTTT.

This rearrangement joins TRBV19 to TRBJ1-5, with D perhaps matching TRBD1 (5 bases). This CDR3 spans 14 amino acids. The V end lost 7 bases, the J end lost 4 bases, and 14 bases lay between the germline ends. Germline-derived CDR1 and CDR2 are LNHDA and SQIVND (reference sequence). The CDR3 sequence is CASIMTVGNQPQHF. In DNA form, the CDR3 reads TGTGCCAGTATCATGACAGTTGGAAATCAGCCCCAGCATTTT.

The chain is built from TRBV7-8 and TRBJ1-2, with TRBD1 matching over 8 bases. Germline CDR1 is SGHVS and CDR2 is FQNEAQ. The CDR3 is 13 amino acids. J lost 7 bases, V lost 5 bases, and 6 bases had no gene match. CDR3 sequence reads: CASSERQGSGYTF. Written as DNA, the CDR3 is TGTGCCAGCAGCGAAAGACAGGGGTCTGGCTACACCTTC. The variable domain in full, with the rest retrieved from reference TRBV7-8 and TRBJ1-2, is GAGVSQSPRYKVAKRGQDVALRCDPISGHVSLFWYQQALGQGPEFLTYFQNEAQLDKSGLPSDRFFAERPEGSVSTLKIQRTQQEDSAVYLCASSERQGSGYTFGSGTRLTVV.

The rearrangement links TRBV24-1 to TRBJ2-1, with D possibly TRBD2 on 6 matching bases. Germline V gives CDR1 KGHDR, CDR2 SFDVKD. The CDR3 is 14 amino acids. Between the trimmed V and J ends, which lost 5 bases and 6 bases, there was a span of 13 bases. The DNA of the CDR3 is TGTGCCACCAGTGGGGCAGGGAGGAGCAATGAGCAGTTCTTC. It specifies CATSGAGRSNEQFF.

The genes are TRBV2 and TRBJ2-7, with 8 bases lining up with TRBD1. V lost 6 bases to trimming and J lost 3 bases; unmatched junction nucleotides: 4. This CDR3 contains 13 residues. Germline-derived CDR1 and CDR2 are SNHLY and FYNNEI. Here the CDR3 DNA reads TGTGCCAGCAGGGCCGGGACAGGCTACGAGCAGTACTTC. It codes for CASRAGTGYEQYF.

This chain joins TRBV19 and TRBJ2-5, with TRBD1 matching over 8 bases. J gave up 4 bases and V 10 bases, and 5 bases lay outside the gene matches. This CDR3 has 12 amino acids. Germline lookup yields CDR1 LNHDA and CDR2 SQIVND (reference sequence). Here the CDR3 reads CATAGGSETQYF. The CDR3 DNA reads as TGTGCCACCGCAGGGGGCTCAGAGACCCAGTACTTC.

The chain uses TRBV10-3 and TRBJ1-3; D call uncertain. Germline CDR1 and CDR2: ENHRY and SYGVKD. V lost 0 bases and J lost 0, with 3 bases in between. The CDR3 spans 14 residues. CDR3 region: CAISESHSGNTIYF. The CDR3 bases are TGTGCCATCAGTGAGTCCCACTCTGGAAACACCATATATTTT.

The chain couples TRBV5-1 to TRBJ1-1, with 10 positions matching TRBD1. Germline V lookup: CDR1 SGHRS, CDR2 YFSETQ. Germline trimming cut 1 base from V and 2 bases from J; bases unmatched to any gene: 5. The CDR3 totals 16 residues. This CDR3 is CASSLFGQGGNTEAFF. The CDR3 DNA follows: TGCGCCAGCAGCTTGTTTGGACAGGGGGGTAACACTGAAGCTTTCTTT.

Comment on this clone: At one of its ends the junction is not consistent with the germline gene, which may arise from a read error. The chain joins TRBV2 to TRBJ1-2; tentatively, D is TRBD1 (5 bases). There are 11 residues in the CDR3. Looked up from germline, CDR1 is SNHLY and CDR2 is FYNNEI. CDR3 DNA sequence: TGTGCCAGCAGTGAGTGGTCAGGGTGTGACTTC. Its translation is CASSEWSGCDF.

The chain joins TRBV9 to TRBJ2-5; TRBD2 aligns across 9 bases. The germline gives CDR1 SGDLS, CDR2 YYNGEE. The CDR3 is made up of 16 amino acids. After removal of 0 bases from V and 4 bases from J, the junction contained 7 bases not matched to a gene. CDR3 loop: CASSVGGGGAGETQYF. CDR3 sequence (DNA): TGTGCCAGCAGCGTAGGTGGCGGGGGGGCTGGAGAGACCCAGTACTTC.

This chain connects TRBV12-3 or TRBV12-4 to TRBJ1-1; D gene unclear. Trimming left V 3 bases short and J 8 bases short, with 13 bases between. CDR3 length: 13 residues. This CDR3 is CASSFADIREAFF. For the CDR3, the DNA is TGTGCCAGCAGTTTCGCAGACATACGGGAAGCTTTCTTT.